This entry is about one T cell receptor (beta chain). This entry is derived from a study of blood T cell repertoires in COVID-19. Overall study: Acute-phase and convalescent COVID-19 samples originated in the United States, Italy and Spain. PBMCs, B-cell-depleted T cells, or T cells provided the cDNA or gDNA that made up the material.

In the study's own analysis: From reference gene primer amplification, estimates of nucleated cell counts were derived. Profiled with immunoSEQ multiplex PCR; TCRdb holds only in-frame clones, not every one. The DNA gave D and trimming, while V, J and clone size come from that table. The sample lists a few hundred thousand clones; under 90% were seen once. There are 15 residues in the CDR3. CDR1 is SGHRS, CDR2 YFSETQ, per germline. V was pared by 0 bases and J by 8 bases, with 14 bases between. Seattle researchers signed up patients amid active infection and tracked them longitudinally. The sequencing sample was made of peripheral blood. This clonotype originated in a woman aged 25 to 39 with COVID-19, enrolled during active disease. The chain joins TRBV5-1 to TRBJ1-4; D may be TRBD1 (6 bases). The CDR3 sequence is CASSLEAGEDEKLFF. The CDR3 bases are TGCGCCAGCAGCTTGGAGGCAGGGGAAGACGAAAAACTGTTTTTT.